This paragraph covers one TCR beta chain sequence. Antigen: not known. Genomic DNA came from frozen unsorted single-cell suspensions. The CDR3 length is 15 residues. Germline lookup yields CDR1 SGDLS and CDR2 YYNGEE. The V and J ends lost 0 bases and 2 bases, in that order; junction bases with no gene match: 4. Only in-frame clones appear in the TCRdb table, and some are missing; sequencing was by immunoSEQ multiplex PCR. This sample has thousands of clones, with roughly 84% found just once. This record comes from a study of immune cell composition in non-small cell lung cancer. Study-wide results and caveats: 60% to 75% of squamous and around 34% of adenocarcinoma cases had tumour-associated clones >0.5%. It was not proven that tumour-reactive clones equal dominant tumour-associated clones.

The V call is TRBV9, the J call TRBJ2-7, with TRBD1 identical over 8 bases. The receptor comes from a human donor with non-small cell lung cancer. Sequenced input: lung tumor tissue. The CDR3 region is CASSVAGTGPYEQYF. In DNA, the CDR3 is TGTGCCAGCAGCGTAGCTGGGACAGGACCCTACGAGCAGTACTTC.